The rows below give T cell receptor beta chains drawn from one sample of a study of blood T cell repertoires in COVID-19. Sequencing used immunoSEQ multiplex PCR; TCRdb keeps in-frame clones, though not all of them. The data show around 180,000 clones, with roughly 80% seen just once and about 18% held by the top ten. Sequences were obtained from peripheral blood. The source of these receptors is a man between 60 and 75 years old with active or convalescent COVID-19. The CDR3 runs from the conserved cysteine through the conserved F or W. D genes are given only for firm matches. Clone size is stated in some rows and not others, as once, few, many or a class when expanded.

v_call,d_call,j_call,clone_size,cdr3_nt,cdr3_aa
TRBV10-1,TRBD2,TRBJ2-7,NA,TGCGCCAGCAAAGGGGGGGGGACTAGCGGGCTTACCTACGAGCAGTACTTC,CASKGGGTSGLTYEQYF
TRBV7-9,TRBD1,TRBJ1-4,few,TGTGCCGGATTAACTTCAGGGGGCAGGGGTGAAAAACTGTTTTTT,CAGLTSGGRGEKLFF
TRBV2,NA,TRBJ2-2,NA,TGTGCCAGCAGTCTCAGGGGGAACACCGGGGAGCTGTTTTTT,CASSLRGNTGELFF
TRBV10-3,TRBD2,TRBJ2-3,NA,TGTGCCATCAGGGCCCTTCTAGCGGACCTCGGCAAAGATACGCAGTATTTT,CAIRALLADLGKDTQYF
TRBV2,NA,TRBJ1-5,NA,TGTGCCAGCAGTGAAGAGGTCTCGCGAGGGAATCAGCCCCAGCATTTT,CASSEEVSRGNQPQHF
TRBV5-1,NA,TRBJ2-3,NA,TGCGCCAGCGGGAGAGACGATACGCAGTATTTT,CASGRDDTQYF
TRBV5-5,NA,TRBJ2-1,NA,TGTGCCAGCAGCTATCCTCGGGTCGAGCAGTTCTTC,CASSYPRVEQFF
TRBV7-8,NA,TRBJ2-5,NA,TGTGCCAGCAGCTTAAATCGGGGGGCGGAGACCCAGTACTTC,CASSLNRGAETQYF
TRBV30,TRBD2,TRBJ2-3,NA,TGTGCCTGCTCTAGGAGGGAGGGAGCAGATACGCAGTATTTT,CACSRREGADTQYF
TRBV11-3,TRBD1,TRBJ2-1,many,TGTGCCAGCAGCCCGTCGGACAGGGACAATGAGCAGTTCTTC,CASSPSDRDNEQFF
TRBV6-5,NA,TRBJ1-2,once,TGTGCCAGCCTCCTTAGAGGGGGTTCTAACTATGGCTACACCTTC,CASLLRGGSNYGYTF
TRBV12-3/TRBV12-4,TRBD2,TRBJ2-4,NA,TGTGCCAGCAGTGGGGGGAGGGACATTCAGTACTTC,CASSGGRDIQYF
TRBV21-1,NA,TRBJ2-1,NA,TGTGCCAGCAGCAATAGGATCCCACTGGAGCATGAGCAGTTCTTC,CASSNRIPLEHEQFF
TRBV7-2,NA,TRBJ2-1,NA,TGTGCCAGCAGCCGAGTCCTCTACAATGAGCAGTTCTTC,CASSRVLYNEQFF
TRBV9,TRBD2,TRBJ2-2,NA,TGTGCCAGCAGCAGAGCGGGAGGGCAAACCGGGGAGCTGTTTTTT,CASSRAGGQTGELFF
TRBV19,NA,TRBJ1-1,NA,TGTGCCAGTAGTATAGGACGGCGGCAGAACACTGAAGCTTTCTTT,CASSIGRRQNTEAFF
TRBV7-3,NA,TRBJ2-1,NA,TGTGCCAGCAGCCCCGACTACAACCTTTACAATGAGCAGTTCTTC,CASSPDYNLYNEQFF
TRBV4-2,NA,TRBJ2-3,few,TGTGCCAGCAGCCAAGGGAGTGGAAGCCTCACAGATACGCAGTATTTT,CASSQGSGSLTDTQYF